The clone carrying this T cell receptor beta chain was recorded a few times. CDR1 and CDR2 from the germline V gene are MNHEY and SMNVEV (reference sequence). V gave up 2 bases and J gave up 4 bases; unmatched junction bases: 9. This CDR3 comprises 16 residues. These data originate in a study of molecular identifiers for immune sequencing clone quantification. TCRdb re-analysed the PCR reads in MiXCR, keeping a single row per CDR3 protein. The table has about 640,000 distinct CDR3 sequences, just under 20% seen once. This chain links TRBV27 with TRBJ2-7; 9 positions match TRBD2. This receptor was obtained from a human donor in good health. Some libraries in this study had Jurkat cell RNA spiked in. The sample taken for sequencing was naive CD8+ T cells from blood, with Jurkat cell RNA spiked in. Subset specified: FACS-sorted CD8+CD4-CCR7+CD45RA+ naive T cells. CDR3 nucleotides: TGTGCCAGCAGTTTAAGCTTTAGCGGGAGTGGGTACGAGCAGTACTTC. Its translation is CASSLSFSGSGYEQYF.